This passage covers 14 T cell receptor beta chains from one sample sequenced in a study of cytomegalovirus exposure and HLA in healthy donors. Primers for the PCR totalled 60 Vbeta and 13 Jbeta. Here immunoSEQ multiplex PCR was the method, and the copy in TCRdb shows in-frame clones only, minus some. This sample has about 130,000 clones, with 75% to 85% found just once. Sequencing was carried out using PBMCs. These receptors came from a man over 45 in good health and CMV-seronegative.

The V gene is TRBV2, the J gene TRBJ1-1; 9 bases match TRBD1. The CDR3 runs 13 residues. The V segment lost 6 bases and the J segment 4 bases; nucleotides outside the gene matches: 3. Per germline, CDR1 SNHLY and CDR2 FYNNEI. Here the CDR3 reads CASRTGGGTEAFF. CDR3 nucleotides: TGTGCCAGCAGGACAGGGGGGGGCACTGAAGCTTTCTTT.

V and J are TRBV10-3 and TRBJ2-2; 8 bases match TRBD2. J was trimmed by 6 bases and V by 4 bases; bases with no gene match: 4. Germline CDR1 and CDR2: ENHRY and SYGVKD. The CDR3 has 14 amino acids. The CDR3 bases are TGTGCCATCAGTGCAGGGCGGGGGGCCGGGGAGCTGTTTTTT. This codes for CAISAGRGAGELFF.

The V and J genes are TRBV7-2 and TRBJ2-2; tentatively, D is TRBD2 (5 bases). CDR1 is SGHTA, CDR2 FQGNSA, per germline. CDR3 length equals 14 residues. V was trimmed by 5 bases and J by 7 bases, leaving 14 bases between them. CDR3 region: CASSPQRADGELFF. As DNA, the CDR3 is TGTGCCAGCAGCCCTCAGAGGGCAGACGGGGAGCTGTTTTTT.

The chain recombines TRBV2 with TRBJ2-3; 11 nucleotides match TRBD2. The germline gives CDR1 SNHLY, CDR2 FYNNEI. After removal of 8 bases from V and 6 bases from J, the junction contained 19 bases not matched to a gene. CDR3 size: 18 residues. CDR3 in DNA: TGTGCCAGCGGGGATCCGGGTCGGGTAGCGGGGGGGCTGGATACGCAGTATTTT. Protein: CASGDPGRVAGGLDTQYF.

This chain joins TRBV11-2 and TRBJ2-7; D perhaps matches TRBD1 (7 bases). V gave up 4 bases and J gave up 2 bases, with 21 bases separating them. The germline CDR1 and CDR2 sequences are SGHAT and FQNNGV. CDR3 length: 17 amino acids. The CDR3, as DNA: TGTGCCAGCAGCTCATCGACCCGCGGGACAGTAGCCTACGAGCAGTACTTC. The encoded protein is CASSSSTRGTVAYEQYF.

The chain combines TRBV6-1 with TRBJ2-1, with 8 bases fitting TRBD2. V shed 7 bases and J 10 bases; nucleotides not matched to a gene: 15. CDR1 and CDR2 from the germline V gene are MNHNS and SASEGT. This CDR3 contains 15 residues. The CDR3 is CASTPQAAGVDEQFF. CDR3 coding DNA: TGTGCCAGCACCCCTCAGGCAGCGGGGGTTGACGAGCAGTTCTTC.

This CDR3 is CASSVGQYTGELFF. The CDR3 nucleotides read TGTGCCAGCAGCGTAGGGCAATACACCGGGGAGCTGTTTTTT. The chain has TRBV9 and TRBJ2-2; D is unclear. Trimming took off 0 bases at V and 3 bases at J, with 6 bases between the two ends. This CDR3 contains 14 residues. CDR1 and CDR2 (germline): SGDLS, YYNGEE.

The chain uses TRBV6-5 and TRBJ1-3, with TRBD1 identical over 7 bases. The germline V gene encodes CDR1 MNHEY and CDR2 SVGAGI. Trimming at V came to 5 bases and at J to 5 bases, leaving 6 bases not matched to a gene. The CDR3 has 14 residues. The CDR3 protein is CASSGNRGRNTIYF. The CDR3 DNA follows: TGTGCCAGCAGTGGGAACAGGGGTCGAAACACCATATATTTT.

As DNA, the CDR3 is TGTGCCAGCAGCTTGGTGGGGGGGATGTTTGGCTACACCTTC. It is translated as CASSLVGGMFGYTF. The chain recombines TRBV5-6 with TRBJ1-2, with D possibly being TRBD1 (5 bases). CDR1 and CDR2 (germline): SGHDT, YYEEEE. Trimming removed 0 bases at V and 7 bases at J, with 13 bases between. This CDR3 comprises 14 residues.

J is TRBJ1-2 and V is TRBV5-6, with a tentative D call TRBD1 (5 bases). CDR3 length: 16 residues. CDR1 and CDR2 (germline): SGHDT, YYEEEE. V lost 4 bases and J 4 bases, leaving 20 bases between the germline ends. CDR3 DNA sequence: TGTGCCAGCAGCCTGCTCGAACAGGACCCAGGCTATGGCTACACCTTC. This codes for CASSLLEQDPGYGYTF.

The V and J genes are TRBV15 and TRBJ1-4; 8 nucleotides align to TRBD1. V lost 5 bases, J lost 7 bases, and 15 bases stayed unmatched. The CDR3 covers 17 residues. Germline lookup yields CDR1 LNHNV and CDR2 YYDKDF (reference sequence). CDR3 sequence (DNA): TGTGCCACCAGCCCCACCACGACAGGGGAGATTGGTGAAAAACTGTTTTTT. It yields the protein CATSPTTTGEIGEKLFF.

The J gene is TRBJ1-5, the V gene TRBV18; TRBD1 agrees at 7 bases. The CDR3 totals 14 residues. From germline, CDR1 is KGHSH and CDR2 LQKENI. V was pared by 6 bases and J by 3 bases, with 5 bases of the junction left unmatched. The CDR3 loop reads CASSRQGVNQPQHF. DNA for the CDR3: TGTGCCAGCTCCCGCCAGGGGGTCAATCAGCCCCAGCATTTT.

The CDR3 bases are TGTGCCAGCAGCTTTTACGGAGGGAACTATGGCTACACCTTC. This translates into CASSFYGGNYGYTF. The chain uses TRBV7-9 and TRBJ1-2; D gene ambiguous. Per germline, CDR1 SEHNR and CDR2 FQNEAQ (reference sequence). Trimming took off 3 bases at V and 2 bases at J, with 10 bases between the two ends. The CDR3 contains 14 residues.

This clone has a single count. The chain combines TRBV2 with TRBJ2-7; TRBD2 matches 11 bases. This CDR3 comprises 14 residues. In germline, CDR1 is SNHLY, CDR2 FYNNEI. Trimming removed 7 bases from V and 6 bases from J; junction bases left unmatched: 8. The CDR3 is CASTVAGGSSEQYF. In DNA form, the CDR3 reads TGTGCCAGCACTGTAGCGGGGGGGTCTAGCGAGCAGTACTTC.